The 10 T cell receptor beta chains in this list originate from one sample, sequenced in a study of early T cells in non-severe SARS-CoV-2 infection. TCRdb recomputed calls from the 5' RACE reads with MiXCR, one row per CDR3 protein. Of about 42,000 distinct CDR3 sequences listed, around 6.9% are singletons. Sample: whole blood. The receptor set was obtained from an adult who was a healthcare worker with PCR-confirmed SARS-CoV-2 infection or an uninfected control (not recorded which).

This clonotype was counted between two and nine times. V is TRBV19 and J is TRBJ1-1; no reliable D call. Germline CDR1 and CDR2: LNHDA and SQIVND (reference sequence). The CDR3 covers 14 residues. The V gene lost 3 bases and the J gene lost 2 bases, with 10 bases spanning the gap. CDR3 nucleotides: TGTGCCAGTAGTATTGGCCAGGAAAACACTGAAGCTTTCTTT. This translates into CASSIGQENTEAFF. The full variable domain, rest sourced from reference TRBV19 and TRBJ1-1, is DGGITQSPKYLFRKEGQNVTLSCEQNLNHDAMYWYRQDPGQGLRLIYYSQIVNDFQKGDIAEGYSVSREKKESFPLTVTSAQKNPTAFYLCASSIGQENTEAFFGQGTRLTVV.

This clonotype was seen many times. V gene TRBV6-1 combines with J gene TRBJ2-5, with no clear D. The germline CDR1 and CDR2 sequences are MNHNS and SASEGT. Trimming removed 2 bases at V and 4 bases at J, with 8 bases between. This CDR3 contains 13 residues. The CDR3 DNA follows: TGTGCCAGCAGTGAAAGGTTCCCAGAGACCCAGTACTTC. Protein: CASSERFPETQYF.

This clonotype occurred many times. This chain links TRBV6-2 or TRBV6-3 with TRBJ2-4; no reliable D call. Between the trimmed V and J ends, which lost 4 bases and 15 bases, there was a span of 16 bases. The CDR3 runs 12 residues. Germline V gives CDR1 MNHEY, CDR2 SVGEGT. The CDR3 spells CASSLSFEVPYF. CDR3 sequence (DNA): TGTGCCAGCAGTTTGTCTTTCGAGGTTCCGTACTTC.

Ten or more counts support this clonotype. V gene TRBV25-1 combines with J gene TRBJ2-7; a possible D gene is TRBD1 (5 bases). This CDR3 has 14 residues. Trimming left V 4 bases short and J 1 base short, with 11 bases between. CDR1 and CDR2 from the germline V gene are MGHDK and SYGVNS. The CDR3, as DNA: TGTGCCAGCAGTGTTGACAGAGCTTCCTACGAGCAGTACTTC. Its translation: CASSVDRASYEQYF.

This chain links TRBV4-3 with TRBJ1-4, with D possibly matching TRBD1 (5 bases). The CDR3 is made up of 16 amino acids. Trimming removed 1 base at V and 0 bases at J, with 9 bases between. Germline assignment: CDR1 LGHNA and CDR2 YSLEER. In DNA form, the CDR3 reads TGCGCCAGCAGCCAAGTTCAGGGAACAACTAATGAAAAACTGTTTTTT. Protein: CASSQVQGTTNEKLFF.

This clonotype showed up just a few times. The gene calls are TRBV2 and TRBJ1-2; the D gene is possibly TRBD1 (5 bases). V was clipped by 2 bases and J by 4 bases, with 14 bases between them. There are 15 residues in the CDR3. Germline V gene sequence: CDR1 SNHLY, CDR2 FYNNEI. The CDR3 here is CASSESTVSFYGYTF. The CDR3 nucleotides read TGTGCCAGCAGTGAATCGACAGTAAGCTTCTATGGCTACACCTTC.

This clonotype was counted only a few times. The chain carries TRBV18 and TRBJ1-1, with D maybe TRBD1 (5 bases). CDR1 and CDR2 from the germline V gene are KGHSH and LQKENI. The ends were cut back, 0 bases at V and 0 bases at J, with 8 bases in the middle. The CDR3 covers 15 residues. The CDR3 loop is CASSPPGRLNTEAFF. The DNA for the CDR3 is TGTGCCAGCTCACCACCGGGACGGTTGAACACTGAAGCTTTCTTT.

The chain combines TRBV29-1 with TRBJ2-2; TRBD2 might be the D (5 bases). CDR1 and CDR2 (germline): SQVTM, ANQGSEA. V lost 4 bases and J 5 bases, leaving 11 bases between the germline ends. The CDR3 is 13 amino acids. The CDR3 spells CSVVKGETGELFF. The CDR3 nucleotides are TGCAGCGTTGTGAAGGGAGAAACCGGGGAGCTGTTTTTT.

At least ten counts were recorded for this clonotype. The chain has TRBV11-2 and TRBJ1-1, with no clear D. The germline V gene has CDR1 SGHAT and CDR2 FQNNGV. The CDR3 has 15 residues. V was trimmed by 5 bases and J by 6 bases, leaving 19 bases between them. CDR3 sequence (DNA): TGTGCCAGCAGCCGCCCCAAACCCTCGGGGTCTGAAGCTTTCTTT. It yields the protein CASSRPKPSGSEAFF. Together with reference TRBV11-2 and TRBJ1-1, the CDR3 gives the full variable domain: EAGVAQSPRYKIIEKRQSVAFWCNPISGHATLYWYQQILGQGPKLLIQFQNNGVVDDSQLPKDRFSAERLKGVDSTLKIQPAKLEDSAVYLCASSRPKPSGSEAFFGQGTRLTVV.

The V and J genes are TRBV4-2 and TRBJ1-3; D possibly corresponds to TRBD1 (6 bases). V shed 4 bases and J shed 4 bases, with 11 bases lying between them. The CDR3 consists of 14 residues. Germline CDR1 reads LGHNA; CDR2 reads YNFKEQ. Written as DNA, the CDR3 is TGTGCCAGCAGCCGTACCGGACAGGGAAACACCATATATTTT. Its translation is CASSRTGQGNTIYF.